This TCR beta chain comes out of a study of tumor and adjacent non-tumor tissue in lung cancer. Study-level information: On average, productive TCRbeta reads reached about 4 million per sample.

The CDR3 runs 13 residues. V lost 4 bases to trimming and J lost 2 bases, with 11 bases between them. Looked up from germline, CDR1 is DFQATT and CDR2 is SNEGSKA (reference sequence). RNA was extracted from bulk tissue without any cell sorting. A remark on this clonotype: The antigen remains unidentified. A read error is possible here, since a much larger clone lies one base away.

Study-level points and caveats: Significantly higher TCR diversity was found in tumor than normal lung.

TCRbeta libraries were built with three rounds of nested PCR, modified from ARM-PCR. MiXCR, run by TCRdb on the multiplex PCR reads, gives a single entry per CDR3 protein. The sample yields over 130,000 distinct CDR3 sequences, around two thirds seen once. J is TRBJ1-1 and V is TRBV20-1, with D unresolved. The source is a man aged 60-69 years with small cell lung cancer. The sample taken for sequencing was lung tumor tissue. In DNA, the CDR3 is TGCAGTGCTATCTCCGTGCATAACACTGAAGCTTTCTTT. Its protein is CSAISVHNTEAFF.